Below, 21 T cell receptor beta chains from the same sample are listed, as sequenced in a study of blood T cell repertoires in COVID-19. TCRdb keeps only in-frame clones here, not all; method: immunoSEQ multiplex PCR. This sample has tens of thousands of clones; roughly 85% occur once, and the top ten carry 4% to 5.5%. Sequences were obtained from peripheral blood. The source is a human donor in a cohort sampled during active COVID-19.

The chain uses TRBV5-6 and TRBJ2-5, with D possibly TRBD1 on 5 matching bases. V lost 2 bases to trimming and J lost 4 bases, with 18 bases between them. Looked up from germline, CDR1 is SGHDT and CDR2 is YYEEEE. The CDR3 extends over 16 amino acids. The CDR3 region is CASSFMTAKDAETQYF. CDR3 DNA: TGTGCCAGCAGCTTTATGACAGCAAAGGATGCAGAGACCCAGTACTTC.

Here the CDR3 DNA reads TGTGCCTGGAGTGTTGTCAACGGAGATGAGCAGTTCTTC. Translation gives CAWSVVNGDEQFF. This sequence joins TRBV30 and TRBJ2-1; D gene unclear. Trimming shortened V by 0 bases and J by 8 bases, and 11 bases separated the two germline ends. Germline V gene data show CDR1 as GTSNPN and CDR2 as SVGIG (reference sequence). The CDR3 contains 13 residues.

The chain uses TRBV19 and TRBJ2-1, with TRBD2 matching over 11 bases. With 3 bases clipped from V and 4 bases from J, the junction kept 2 bases outside the gene matches. The CDR3 is 15 residues long. Germline V gene lookup returns CDR1 LNHDA and CDR2 SQIVND (reference sequence). The CDR3 loop is CASSMTSGTYNEQFF. CDR3 bases: TGTGCCAGTAGTATGACTAGCGGGACTTACAATGAGCAGTTCTTC.

The rearrangement links TRBV2 to TRBJ1-1; maybe TRBD1 (6 bases). Germline V lookup: CDR1 SNHLY, CDR2 FYNNEI. The CDR3 extends over 13 amino acids. CDR3 DNA sequence: TGTGCGCTAGGGGGGGCAACGAACACTGAAGCTTTCTTT. Protein product: CALGGATNTEAFF.

The rearrangement links TRBV7-3 to TRBJ2-7; 8 positions agree with TRBD2. V lost 5 bases, J lost 0 bases, and 0 bases stayed unmatched. The CDR3 has 13 amino acids. Germline CDR1 is SGHTA and CDR2 is FQGTGA. CDR3 region: CASSLAGSYEQYF. The CDR3 coding sequence is TGTGCCAGCAGCCTAGCGGGCTCCTACGAGCAGTACTTC.

The chain couples TRBV19 to TRBJ2-1, with TRBD2 matching over 11 bases. The length of the CDR3 is 14 residues. The V segment lost 6 bases and the J segment 7 bases; nucleotides outside the gene matches: 5. CDR1 LNHDA and CDR2 SQIVND come from the germline V gene (reference sequence). The CDR3 here is CASRPTSGENEQFF. Here the CDR3 DNA reads TGTGCCAGTAGACCGACTAGCGGGGAGAATGAGCAGTTCTTC.

The chain has TRBV5-4 and TRBJ1-1, with 7 bases matching TRBD1. This CDR3 is 14 amino acids long. CDR1 and CDR2 from the germline V gene are SGHNT and YYREEE (reference sequence). The trim removed 8 bases at V and 2 bases at J, leaving 9 bases unmatched. The chain's CDR3 is CASATGEINTEAFF. The CDR3 coding sequence is TGTGCCAGTGCCACAGGGGAAATAAACACTGAAGCTTTCTTT.

This clone showed up just once. The chain has TRBV29-1 and TRBJ2-1; D might be TRBD1 (6 bases). Germline V lookup: CDR1 SQVTM, CDR2 ANQGSEA. The CDR3 has 14 amino acids. V was cut by 3 bases and J by 4 bases, with 13 bases left in between. The CDR3 loop reads CSVDPGQKYNEQFF. In nucleotides, the CDR3 is TGCAGCGTTGACCCAGGACAGAAATACAATGAGCAGTTCTTC.

V usage is TRBV19 and J usage is TRBJ2-1; D remains unclear. This CDR3 has 13 amino acids. Trimming left V 1 base short and J 5 bases short, with 6 bases between. Germline lookup yields CDR1 LNHDA and CDR2 SQIVND (reference sequence). CDR3 bases: TGTGCCAGTAGTATAGGGGCGAACAATGAGCAGTTCTTC. Encoded protein: CASSIGANNEQFF.

The gene calls are TRBV11-2 and TRBJ2-7, with D possibly TRBD1 on 5 matching bases. The CDR3 runs to 12 residues. V lost 5 bases to trimming and J lost 4 bases, with 9 bases between them. Germline V gene sequence: CDR1 SGHAT, CDR2 FQNNGV. Here the CDR3 reads CASSPTGYEQYF. CDR3 nucleotides: TGTGCCAGCAGCCCCACAGGATACGAGCAGTACTTC.

The chain employs TRBV7-9 and TRBJ2-6, with a tentative D call TRBD1 (6 bases). CDR1 SEHNR and CDR2 FQNEAQ come from the germline V gene (reference sequence). The CDR3 length is 14 residues. V lost 7 bases to trimming and J lost 4 bases, with 11 bases between them. The CDR3 is CASTQGSGANVLTF. The CDR3 DNA reads as TGTGCCAGCACTCAGGGGTCCGGGGCCAACGTCCTGACTTTC.

CDR3 residues: CASRGSGANVLTF. The CDR3 DNA reads as TGTGCCAGTCGGGGTTCTGGGGCCAACGTCCTGACTTTC. The chain links TRBV19 to TRBJ2-6, with D tentatively TRBD2 (5 bases). CDR1 and CDR2 (germline): LNHDA, SQIVND (reference sequence). Trimming removed 8 bases from V and 1 base from J, with 6 bases in between. This CDR3 contains 13 residues.

The chain recombines TRBV9 with TRBJ2-3; D is undetermined. This CDR3 region has 12 residues. In germline, CDR1 is SGDLS, CDR2 YYNGEE. V dropped 4 bases and J dropped 6 bases, with 9 bases sitting between them. The CDR3 sequence: CASSISRDTQYF. The CDR3 nucleotides read TGTGCCAGCAGCATTTCCCGTGATACGCAGTATTTT.

In its sample, this clone was seen a few times. The chain combines TRBV29-1 with TRBJ2-2; 7 nucleotides match TRBD2. The CDR3 totals 13 residues. The J segment lost 5 bases and the V segment lost 4 bases, leaving 4 bases of the junction unmatched. Germline CDR1 and CDR2: SQVTM and ANQGSEA. In nucleotides, the CDR3 is TGCAGCGTTGGACTAGCTGATACCGGGGAGCTGTTTTTT. This codes for CSVGLADTGELFF.

The table lists this clone with a few counts. The rearrangement joins TRBV5-4 to TRBJ2-2; D is possibly TRBD2 (5 bases). Trimming took 4 bases from V and 5 from J, leaving 9 bases between them. Germline-derived CDR1 and CDR2 are SGHNT and YYREEE (reference sequence). This CDR3 is 13 amino acids long. The CDR3 loop is CASSGRETGELFF. The CDR3 nucleotides are TGTGCCAGCAGCGGTCGGGAAACCGGGGAGCTGTTTTTT.

This clone has more than one count but fewer than ten. The chain links TRBV5-4 to TRBJ2-1; 7 nucleotides match TRBD1. The trim removed 4 bases at V and 10 bases at J, leaving 17 bases unmatched. CDR1 SGHNT and CDR2 YYREEE come from the germline V gene (reference sequence). The CDR3 has 16 amino acids. In DNA form, the CDR3 reads TGTGCCAGCAGCCCATCAGCAGCCAGGGGGTCAGCGGAGCAGTTCTTC. This sequence encodes CASSPSAARGSAEQFF. Looking up the rest from reference TRBV5-4 and TRBJ2-1 gives the full variable domain: ETGVTQSPTHLIKTRGQQVTLRCSSQSGHNTVSWYQQALGQGPQFIFQYYREEENGRGNFPPRFSGLQFPNYSSELNVNALELDDSALYLCASSPSAARGSAEQFFGPGTRLTVL.

The table lists this clone with a count of one. This chain uses TRBV7-8 with TRBJ1-4; no clear D. This CDR3 contains 13 residues. Between the trimmed V and J ends, which lost 4 bases and 8 bases, there was a span of 11 bases. Germline CDR1 reads SGHVS; CDR2 reads FQNEAQ. The CDR3, as DNA: TGTGCCAGCAGCTCCGGGATGGTCGAAAAACTGTTTTTT. As protein: CASSSGMVEKLFF.

The V gene is TRBV6-4, the J gene TRBJ2-1; a weak D match, TRBD2 (7 bases). Trimming removed 2 bases at V and 9 bases at J, with 20 bases between. Per the germline V gene, CDR1 is MRHNA and CDR2 is SNTAGT. The CDR3 runs 16 residues. The CDR3 sequence is CASSDASRGGISEQFF. In nucleotides, the CDR3 is TGTGCCAGCAGTGACGCCTCGAGGGGGGGGATCTCTGAGCAGTTCTTC.

The gene calls are TRBV19 and TRBJ2-1, with 9 bases aligning to TRBD1. This CDR3 has 14 amino acids. In germline, CDR1 is LNHDA, CDR2 SQIVND (reference sequence). Trimming cost V 5 bases and J 7 bases; bases outside gene matches: 6. The CDR3 DNA sequence: TGTGCCAGTAGTGCGGGACAGGGAGGGAATGAGCAGTTCTTC. Translated: CASSAGQGGNEQFF.

V and J are TRBV5-1 and TRBJ2-5; TRBD2 matches at 8 bases. V shed 7 bases and J 5 bases; nucleotides not matched to a gene: 13. This CDR3 has 15 residues. Germline CDR1 SGHRS, CDR2 YFSETQ. The CDR3 loop is CASRYSGEFSETQYF. CDR3 DNA: TGCGCCAGCCGGTATAGCGGGGAGTTTTCGGAGACCCAGTACTTC.

The V and J genes are TRBV9 and TRBJ2-5, with 12 bases aligning to TRBD2. CDR1 and CDR2 from the germline V gene are SGDLS and YYNGEE. There are 16 residues in the CDR3. V dropped 3 bases and J dropped 5; count of bases not matched to a gene: 8. CDR3 sequence: CASSAVLAGGPETQYF. CDR3 coding DNA: TGTGCCAGCAGCGCAGTCCTAGCGGGAGGGCCGGAGACCCAGTACTTC.